One sample yielded the 6 T cell receptor beta chains listed below, sequenced in a study of cytomegalovirus exposure and HLA in healthy donors. A multiplex PCR was run with 60 Vbeta primers and 13 Jbeta primers. Libraries were prepared by immunoSEQ multiplex PCR; TCRdb keeps only in-frame clonotypes and omits some of them. The sample has about 120,000 clones, about 64% seen once. Sequenced: PBMCs. These TCRs come from a man between 18 and 35 years old in good health and CMV-seropositive.

The rearrangement joins TRBV4-2 to TRBJ1-5; a weak D match, TRBD1 (5 bases). V lost 1 base to trimming and J lost 2 bases, with 12 bases between them. CDR3 length: 16 residues. The germline V gene encodes CDR1 LGHNA and CDR2 YNFKEQ. The CDR3 DNA reads TGTGCCAGCAGCCAAGGGGGGGGTTCGGGCAATCAGCCCCAGCATTTT. It specifies CASSQGGGSGNQPQHF.

The rearrangement joins TRBV4-1 to TRBJ2-7; D unresolved. The V gene lost 0 bases and the J gene lost 3 bases, with 6 bases spanning the gap. Germline-derived CDR1 and CDR2 are MGHRA and YSYEKL. The CDR3 sequence is 13 residues long. The CDR3 protein is CASSQDWSYEQYF. The CDR3 nucleotides are TGCGCCAGCAGCCAAGATTGGAGCTACGAGCAGTACTTC.

This clone appeared once. This rearrangement joins TRBV2 to TRBJ2-3; weak D call: TRBD1 (5 bases). CDR3 length: 13 residues. With 1 base removed from V and 14 bases from J, the gap between germline ends came to 16 bases. The germline gives CDR1 SNHLY, CDR2 FYNNEI. This CDR3 reads CASSEGETGPRYF. The DNA for the CDR3 is TGTGCCAGCAGTGAAGGGGAAACAGGCCCGCGGTATTTT.

The chain is built from TRBV19 and TRBJ1-6; 9 bases agree with TRBD1. CDR1 is LNHDA, CDR2 SQIVND, per germline (reference sequence). This CDR3 region has 17 residues. Germline trimming cut 3 bases from V and 6 bases from J; bases unmatched to any gene: 9. The CDR3 is CASSIRLRDRVNSPLHF. In nucleotides, the CDR3 is TGTGCCAGTAGTATCCGACTCCGGGACAGGGTTAATTCACCCCTCCACTTT.

The chain uses TRBV28 and TRBJ1-1; no clear D. The CDR3 has 14 amino acids. Trimming shortened V by 6 bases and J by 7 bases, and 18 bases separated the two germline ends. CDR1 and CDR2 from the germline V gene are MDHEN and SYDVKM. CDR3 sequence: CASRISAPVSEAFF. The CDR3 bases are TGTGCCAGCAGGATCTCCGCCCCCGTCAGTGAAGCTTTCTTT. Filled out from reference TRBV28 and TRBJ1-1, the complete variable domain reads DVKVTQSSRYLVKRTGEKVFLECVQDMDHENMFWYRQDPGLGLRLIYFSYDVKMKEKGDIPEGYSVSREKKERFSLILESASTNQTSMYLCASRISAPVSEAFFGQGTRLTVV.

V is TRBV2 and J is TRBJ1-1; possibly TRBD1 for D (5 bases). The CDR3 spans 13 residues. V shed 10 bases and J shed 3 bases, with 15 bases lying between them. Germline V CDR1 and CDR2: SNHLY, FYNNEI. This chain's CDR3 is CATYTLGDTEAFF. The CDR3 bases are TGTGCCACCTACACCCTAGGGGACACTGAAGCTTTCTTT.